This is a list of T cell receptor beta chains from one sample in a study of vaccination and CD4 T cells after COVID-19. Their cognate antigens are unknown. A single record per CDR3 protein comes from TCRdb applying MiXCR to the PCR reads. Here the sample spans 10,000 to 15,000 distinct CDR3 sequences, 50% being singletons. The specimen sequenced was CD4+ T cells from blood, cultured in vitro. Source of these receptors: a human donor who had recovered from COVID-19. The CDR3 runs from the conserved cysteine through the conserved F or W. The order of the fields is clone size, D gene, J gene, V gene, CDR3 DNA, CDR3 protein. A D gene is named only where the DNA matches it firmly. For some rows the clone size is stated as once, few or many, or as a class when expanded; others skip it.

>-|-|TRBJ1-5|TRBV5-1
TGCGCCAGCAGGCCTTCGGGTGAGGATCAGCCCCAGCATTTT
CASRPSGEDQPQHF
>-|TRBD1|TRBJ2-2|TRBV20-1
TGCAGTGCTAGAGATGGGGGGACAGGGAACACCGGGGAGCTGTTTTTT
CSARDGGTGNTGELFF
>-|-|TRBJ2-2|TRBV15
TGTGCCACCAGCAGAGATAGAGGGGTGGGGGAGCTGTTTTTT
CATSRDRGVGELFF
>-|TRBD1|TRBJ1-5|TRBV12-5
TGTGCTAGTGGTTTGCTTACCGGGGGACAGAAGCATTTT
CASGLLTGGQKHF
>-|TRBD2|TRBJ2-2|TRBV6-1
TGTGCCAGCAAAGGACTAGCGGGGGCCCCGGGTACCGGGGAGCTGTTTTTT
CASKGLAGAPGTGELFF
>-|-|TRBJ1-2|TRBV7-9
TGTGCCAGCAGCTTGAGAGAGTATGGCTACACCTTC
CASSLREYGYTF
>once|-|TRBJ1-2|TRBV5-1
TGCGCCAGCAGCGCCGGGACGAGAAACTATGGCTACACCTTC
CASSAGTRNYGYTF
>-|-|TRBJ1-2|TRBV27
TGTGCCAGCAGTCGTACAGCAGATAACTATGGCTACACCTTC
CASSRTADNYGYTF
>few|TRBD1|TRBJ1-2|TRBV6-1
TGTGCCAGCAGTGAATGGGGACAGGGGGTTGGCTACACCTTC
CASSEWGQGVGYTF
>-|-|TRBJ1-3|TRBV10-3
TGTGCCATCAGTGAGAGGCAGTACACTGGAAACACCATATATTTT
CAISERQYTGNTIYF
>few|TRBD1|TRBJ1-2|TRBV5-4
TGTGCCAGCGGGCGGGACAGGGGGGACTATGGCTACACCTTC
CASGRDRGDYGYTF
>few|TRBD1|TRBJ1-5|TRBV20-1
TGCAGTGCCCGGACAGGGCCAGATCAAGCCCAGCATTTT
CSARTGPDQAQHF
>-|-|TRBJ1-4|TRBV3-1
TGTGCCAGCAGCCTGGACTATGATGAAAAACTGTTTTTT
CASSLDYDEKLFF
>-|TRBD1|TRBJ1-3|TRBV20-1
TGCAGTGCTGAGCGGCAGGGGGGGATTGGAAACACCATATATTTT
CSAERQGGIGNTIYF
>-|TRBD1|TRBJ1-1|TRBV6-5
TGTGCCAGCAGTTACGGACAGGGGGCTGAAGCTTTCTTT
CASSYGQGAEAFF
>once|-|TRBJ2-7|TRBV12-3/TRBV12-4
TGTGCCAGCAGGCCTGAGGGGATCGGGCACGAGCAGTACTTC
CASRPEGIGHEQYF
>-|TRBD1|TRBJ1-1|TRBV5-6
TGTGCCAGCAGCTCGGGACAGAATACTTTCTGGAAGATGAACACTGAAGCTTTCTTT
CASSSGQNTFWKMNTEAFF
>-|TRBD1|TRBJ2-5|TRBV6-1
TGTGCCAGCAGCCCACAGGGGGAGACCCAGTACTTC
CASSPQGETQYF
>-|TRBD1|TRBJ1-1|TRBV5-3
TGTGCCAGCAGCGGACAGACAGGGTTGAACACTGAAGCTTTCTTT
CASSGQTGLNTEAFF
>-|-|TRBJ1-1|TRBV4-1
TGCGCCAGCAGCCTCGACCGCAGTGGGACTGAAGCTTTCTTT
CASSLDRSGTEAFF